The 4 T cell receptor beta chains given below trace back to one sample, sequenced in a study of blood T cells in healthy people across ages. A second roughly 6 to 12 cycle PCR used barcoded and J-beta primers. TCRdb recomputed calls from the 5' RACE reads with MiXCR, one row per CDR3 protein. In the table there are fewer than 900,000 distinct CDR3 sequences, roughly 34% of which are singletons. The sequencing input was blood. The origin of the receptors is a man aged 18 to 30 in good health.

Points on this clonotype: At one end the junction does not follow the germline gene, possibly because of a read error. V gene TRBV5-1 combines with J gene TRBJ2-5; D call uncertain. The length of the CDR3 is 14 residues. Germline V CDR1 and CDR2: SGHRS, YFSETQ. The CDR3 DNA follows: TGCGCTAGCAGTTACAGTCACTCACAAGAGACCCAGTACTTC. It specifies CASSYSHSQETQYF.

The chain links TRBV7-2 to TRBJ1-1; unclear D gene. V shed 5 bases and J shed 7 bases, with 8 bases lying between them. The length of the CDR3 is 11 residues. Germline-derived CDR1 and CDR2 are SGHTA and FQGNSA. CDR3 DNA sequence: TGTGCCAGCAGCCGTTCCTATGAAGCTTTCTTT. It specifies CASSRSYEAFF. The whole variable domain, filled in from reference TRBV7-2 and TRBJ1-1, reads GAGVSQSPSNKVTEKGKDVELRCDPISGHTALYWYRQSLGQGLEFLIYFQGNSAPDKSGLPSDRFSAERTGGSVSTLTIQRTQQEDSAVYLCASSRSYEAFFGQGTRLTVV.

The table lists this clonotype with many counts. The chain combines TRBV27 with TRBJ2-1; D possibly corresponds to TRBD1 (6 bases). Trimming pared 5 bases from V and 5 bases from J, leaving 10 bases between. Per the germline V gene, CDR1 is MNHEY and CDR2 is SMNVEV (reference sequence). The CDR3 extends over 13 amino acids. The CDR3 bases are TGTGCCAGCAGTCCAGGGGCCAACAATGAGCAGTTCTTC. Protein: CASSPGANNEQFF.

The chain uses TRBV16 and TRBJ1-1, with D uncertain. Trimming took 1 base from V and 2 from J, leaving 11 bases between them. Germline-derived CDR1 and CDR2 are KGHSY and FQNENV. The CDR3 length is 15 residues. CDR3 residues: CASSQYEGKNTEAFF. CDR3 bases: TGTGCCAGCAGCCAATATGAGGGTAAAAACACTGAAGCTTTCTTT.